These T cell receptor beta chains were read from a single sample in a study of CD8 T cells in ankylosing spondylitis. TCRdb re-called the 5' RACE reads with MiXCR, one entry per CDR3 protein. The sample has 30,000 to 45,000 distinct CDR3 sequences, roughly 13% seen once. Source material: synovial fluid, either unsorted or a sorted T cell fraction (not recorded which). These receptors all stem from a male donor with ankylosing spondylitis. Each CDR3 is given with its conserved first and last residue. The D gene is left open where the match is weak. Expanded clones get a size class; other rows say once, few or many, or leave the size out.

CDR3 DNA: TGCAGTGCTTCTAACGCTCCCAGCTCCTACGAGCAGTACTTC; CDR3 protein: CSASNAPSSYEQYF; D gene: NA; clone size: few; V gene: TRBV20-1; J gene: TRBJ2-7
CDR3 DNA: TGCGCCAGCAGCCAAGAGTCCGGACTACGGAGGGGCGAGCAGTACTTC; CDR3 protein: CASSQESGLRRGEQYF; D gene: NA; clone size: NA; V gene: TRBV4-1; J gene: TRBJ2-7
CDR3 DNA: TGTGCCAGCAGGGAAGGGGGGGTGGTGAACACTGAAGCTTTCTTT; CDR3 protein: CASREGGVVNTEAFF; D gene: NA; clone size: NA; V gene: TRBV28; J gene: TRBJ1-1
CDR3 DNA: TGTGCCACCAGGGCTATCAGCGGGAGGGCAAACAATGAGCAGTTCTTC; CDR3 protein: CATRAISGRANNEQFF; D gene: TRBD2; clone size: NA; V gene: TRBV15; J gene: TRBJ2-1
CDR3 DNA: TGTGCCAGCAGTTTTCGGGGCAACACCGGAGGGGTGGGGGTCAATGAGCAGTTCTTC; CDR3 protein: CASSFRGNTGGVGVNEQFF; D gene: NA; clone size: few; V gene: TRBV28; J gene: TRBJ2-1
CDR3 DNA: TGTGCCAGCAGCTTGACAGGGGCTAGTCAGCCCCAGCATTTT; CDR3 protein: CASSLTGASQPQHF; D gene: TRBD1; clone size: few; V gene: TRBV7-8; J gene: TRBJ1-5
CDR3 DNA: TGTGCCAGCAGCCTACCTGACGACGCAGGGGGCCAAGAGACCCAGTACTTC; CDR3 protein: CASSLPDDAGGQETQYF; D gene: TRBD1; clone size: NA; V gene: TRBV6-1; J gene: TRBJ2-5
CDR3 DNA: TGTACCTTCAGTTTTCGGGTAGGGACAGGCGGAGGCACAGATACGCAGTATTTT; CDR3 protein: CTFSFRVGTGGGTDTQYF; D gene: TRBD1; clone size: few; V gene: TRBV2; J gene: TRBJ2-3
CDR3 DNA: TGTGCCAGCAGCCAAGATTGGGCAGGGAGCTTCACAGATACGCAGTATTTT; CDR3 protein: CASSQDWAGSFTDTQYF; D gene: NA; clone size: NA; V gene: TRBV4-2; J gene: TRBJ2-3
CDR3 DNA: TGTGCCAGCAGCTTAGCAGGCAGCCCGTCTGGGGCCAACGTCCTGACTTTC; CDR3 protein: CASSLAGSPSGANVLTF; D gene: NA; clone size: few; V gene: TRBV11-2; J gene: TRBJ2-6
CDR3 DNA: TGTGCCAGCAGCCTGCGGGACCTCACAAACTACGAGCAGTACTTC; CDR3 protein: CASSLRDLTNYEQYF; D gene: NA; clone size: NA; V gene: TRBV7-2; J gene: TRBJ2-7
CDR3 DNA: TGTGCCAGCAGCCCTAGCGGAATACCTTCTGGGGCCAACGTCCTGACTTTC; CDR3 protein: CASSPSGIPSGANVLTF; D gene: TRBD2; clone size: NA; V gene: TRBV9; J gene: TRBJ2-6
CDR3 DNA: TGTGCCAGCAGTTACCTATCCACAGGGATCGAGCAGTACTTC; CDR3 protein: CASSYLSTGIEQYF; D gene: NA; clone size: NA; V gene: TRBV6-2/TRBV6-3; J gene: TRBJ2-7
CDR3 DNA: TGTGCCTGGAGGAGGTCCTGGGAGGCCGGGGAGCTGTTTTTT; CDR3 protein: CAWRRSWEAGELFF; D gene: NA; clone size: many; V gene: TRBV30; J gene: TRBJ2-2
CDR3 DNA: TGTGCCAGCAGCGCCTTAGACCGGACCGGGCAGTTCTTC; CDR3 protein: CASSALDRTGQFF; D gene: NA; clone size: many; V gene: TRBV9; J gene: TRBJ2-1
CDR3 DNA: TGTGCCAGCAGCTTCGCGGACAGGGGTAAGGCGAATGAGCAGTTCTTC; CDR3 protein: CASSFADRGKANEQFF; D gene: TRBD1; clone size: many; V gene: TRBV5-6; J gene: TRBJ2-1
CDR3 DNA: TGTGCCAGCAGGACAGGGTGGGCCGGGGAGCTGTTTTTT; CDR3 protein: CASRTGWAGELFF; D gene: TRBD1; clone size: many; V gene: TRBV25-1; J gene: TRBJ2-2
CDR3 DNA: TGTGCCAGCAGAAAGACAGGGGGTAGCAATCAGCCCCAGCATTTT; CDR3 protein: CASRKTGGSNQPQHF; D gene: TRBD1; clone size: many; V gene: TRBV28; J gene: TRBJ1-5
CDR3 DNA: TGCAGTGCTTACAGGGGAAATGAGCAGTTCTTC; CDR3 protein: CSAYRGNEQFF; D gene: TRBD1; clone size: NA; V gene: TRBV20-1; J gene: TRBJ2-1
CDR3 DNA: TGCAGCGTTGAACGGACAGACTGGCAGAACACCGGGGAGCTGTTTTTT; CDR3 protein: CSVERTDWQNTGELFF; D gene: NA; clone size: NA; V gene: TRBV29-1; J gene: TRBJ2-2
CDR3 DNA: TGTGCCAGCAGAGACAGGAACACCGGGGAGCTGTTTTTT; CDR3 protein: CASRDRNTGELFF; D gene: NA; clone size: NA; V gene: TRBV7-2; J gene: TRBJ2-2
CDR3 DNA: TGCAGTGTGACGTCCGCAGACAGGAACACTGAAGCTTTCTTT; CDR3 protein: CSVTSADRNTEAFF; D gene: NA; clone size: NA; V gene: TRBV20-1; J gene: TRBJ1-1
CDR3 DNA: TGTGCCAGCAGCCAAGACAGGAACTATGGCTACACCTTC; CDR3 protein: CASSQDRNYGYTF; D gene: NA; clone size: NA; V gene: TRBV7-2; J gene: TRBJ1-2
CDR3 DNA: TGTGCCACCAGTGATTTCTCATTTTATGGCTACACCTTC; CDR3 protein: CATSDFSFYGYTF; D gene: NA; clone size: many; V gene: TRBV24-1; J gene: TRBJ1-2
CDR3 DNA: TGTGCCAGCAGTTCCCTTCGGCCCCAGGGGCCCCAGCATTTT; CDR3 protein: CASSSLRPQGPQHF; D gene: NA; clone size: few; V gene: TRBV6-2/TRBV6-3; J gene: TRBJ1-5
CDR3 DNA: TGTGCCAGCAGTAGATCGGACAGCCCTGGATCACCCCTCCACTTT; CDR3 protein: CASSRSDSPGSPLHF; D gene: NA; clone size: NA; V gene: TRBV12-3/TRBV12-4; J gene: TRBJ1-6
CDR3 DNA: TGTGCCAGCAGTCTCGAGAGAGTGGGGAATTCACCCCTCCACTTT; CDR3 protein: CASSLERVGNSPLHF; D gene: NA; clone size: NA; V gene: TRBV7-9; J gene: TRBJ1-6
CDR3 DNA: TGTGCCAGCAGCCGGGGACAGGGTCTGGATGAGCAGTTCTTC; CDR3 protein: CASSRGQGLDEQFF; D gene: TRBD1; clone size: few; V gene: TRBV2; J gene: TRBJ2-1
CDR3 DNA: TGCGCCAGCAGCCAAGATCCCAGCCCCGAGCAGTACTTC; CDR3 protein: CASSQDPSPEQYF; D gene: NA; clone size: many; V gene: TRBV4-3; J gene: TRBJ2-7